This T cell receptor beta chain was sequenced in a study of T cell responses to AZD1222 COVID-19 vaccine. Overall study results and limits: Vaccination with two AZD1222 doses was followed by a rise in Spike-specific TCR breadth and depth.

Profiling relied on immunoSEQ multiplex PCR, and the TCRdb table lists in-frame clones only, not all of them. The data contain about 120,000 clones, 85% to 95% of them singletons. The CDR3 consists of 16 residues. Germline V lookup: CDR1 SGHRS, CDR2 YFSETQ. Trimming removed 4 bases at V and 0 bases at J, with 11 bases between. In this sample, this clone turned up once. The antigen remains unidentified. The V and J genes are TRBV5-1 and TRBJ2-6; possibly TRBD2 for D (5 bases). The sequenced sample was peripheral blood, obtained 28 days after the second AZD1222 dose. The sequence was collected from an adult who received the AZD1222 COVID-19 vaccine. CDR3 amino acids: CASSVEGSSGANVLTF. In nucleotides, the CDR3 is TGCGCCAGCAGCGTCGAGGGCAGCTCTGGGGCCAACGTCCTGACTTTC.